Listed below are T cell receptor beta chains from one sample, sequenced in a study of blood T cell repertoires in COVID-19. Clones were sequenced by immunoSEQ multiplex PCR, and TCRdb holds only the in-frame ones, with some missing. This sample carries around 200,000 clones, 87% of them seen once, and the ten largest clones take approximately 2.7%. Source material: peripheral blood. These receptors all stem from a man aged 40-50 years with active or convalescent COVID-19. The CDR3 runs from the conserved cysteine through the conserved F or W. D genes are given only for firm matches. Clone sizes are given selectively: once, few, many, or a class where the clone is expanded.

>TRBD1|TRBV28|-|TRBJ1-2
CASSLTGRYGYTF
TGTGCCAGCAGTCTGACAGGGCGGTATGGCTACACCTTC
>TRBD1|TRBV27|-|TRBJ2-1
CASSLTGGREQFF
TGTGCCAGCAGTTTAACAGGGGGACGTGAGCAGTTCTTC
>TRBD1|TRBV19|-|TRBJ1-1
CASTAGTGRGNTEAFF
TGTGCCAGTACAGCCGGGACAGGGAGGGGAAACACTGAAGCTTTCTTT
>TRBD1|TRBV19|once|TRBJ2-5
CASSGPGQEVETQYF
TGTGCCAGTAGTGGCCCGGGACAGGAGGTAGAGACCCAGTACTTC
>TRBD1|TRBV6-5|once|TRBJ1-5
CASGQGGINQPQHF
TGTGCCAGCGGACAGGGAGGAATCAATCAGCCCCAGCATTTT
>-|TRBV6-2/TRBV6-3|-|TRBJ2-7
CASSSRGGSYEQYF
TGTGCCAGCAGTTCCAGAGGTGGCTCCTACGAGCAGTACTTC
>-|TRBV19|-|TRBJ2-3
CASSIFSGDVQYF
TGTGCCAGTAGTATATTCTCAGGGGACGTGCAGTATTTT
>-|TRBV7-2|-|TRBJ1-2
CASILTEPYGGYTF
TGTGCCAGCATATTGACAGAGCCCTACGGGGGCTACACCTTC
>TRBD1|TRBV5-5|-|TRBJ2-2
CASSSGQGPTGELFF
TGTGCCAGCAGCTCGGGACAGGGACCCACCGGGGAGCTGTTTTTT
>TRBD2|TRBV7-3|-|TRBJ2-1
CASSLTGGYNEQFF
TGTGCCAGCAGCTTGACGGGGGGGTACAATGAGCAGTTCTTC
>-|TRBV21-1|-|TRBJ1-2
CASSKGDSAIYGYTF
TGTGCCAGCAGCAAGGGGGACAGCGCCATCTATGGCTACACCTTC
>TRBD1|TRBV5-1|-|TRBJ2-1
CASSHGQEYNEQFF
TGCGCCAGCAGTCATGGACAGGAGTACAATGAGCAGTTCTTC
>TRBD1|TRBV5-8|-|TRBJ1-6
CASSQGAGNSPLHF
TGTGCCAGCAGTCAGGGGGCCGGTAATTCACCCCTCCACTTT
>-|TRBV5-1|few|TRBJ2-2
CASSSGPLGATGELFF
TGCGCCAGCAGCTCCGGGCCCCTGGGGGCCACCGGGGAGCTGTTTTTT
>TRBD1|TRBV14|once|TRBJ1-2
CASRRAGGGYGYTF
TGTGCCAGCAGAAGGGCAGGGGGCGGCTATGGCTACACCTTC
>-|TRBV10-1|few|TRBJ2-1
CASSEKRGSHNEQFF
TGCGCCAGCAGTGAGAAACGGGGGAGCCACAATGAGCAGTTCTTC
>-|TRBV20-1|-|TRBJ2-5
CSAMYETQYF
TGCAGTGCTATGTATGAGACCCAGTACTTC
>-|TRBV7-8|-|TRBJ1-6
CASSLKVPGSYNSPLHF
TGTGCCAGCAGCTTAAAAGTCCCAGGGTCCTATAATTCACCCCTCCACTTT
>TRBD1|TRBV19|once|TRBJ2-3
CASRDTGGQSTDTQYF
TGTGCCAGTAGAGATACAGGGGGACAGAGCACAGATACGCAGTATTTT
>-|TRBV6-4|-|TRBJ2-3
CASSDPLTDTQYF
TGTGCCAGCAGTGACCCCCTCACAGATACGCAGTATTTT
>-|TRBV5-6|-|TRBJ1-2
CASVNRERLSGYTF
TGTGCCAGCGTTAACAGGGAACGACTTTCGGGCTACACCTTC
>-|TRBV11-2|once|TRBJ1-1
CASSSRGGGTEAFF
TGTGCCAGCAGCTCCCGGGGGGGAGGCACTGAAGCTTTCTTT
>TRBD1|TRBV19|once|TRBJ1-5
CASSTGQGSQPQHF
TGTGCCAGTAGTACGGGACAGGGGAGTCAGCCCCAGCATTTT
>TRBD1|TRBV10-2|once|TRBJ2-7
CASSESRGRTGGSYEQYF
TGCGCCAGCAGTGAGTCGAGGGGTCGAACAGGGGGGTCCTACGAGCAGTACTTC
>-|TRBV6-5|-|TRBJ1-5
CASSYGSLQPQHF
TGTGCCAGCAGTTACGGGAGCCTTCAGCCCCAGCATTTT
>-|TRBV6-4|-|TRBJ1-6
CASSAFTQANSPLHF
TGTGCCAGCAGCGCCTTCACTCAGGCGAATTCACCCCTCCACTTT
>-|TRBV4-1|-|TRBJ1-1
CASSHGHVLRVGNTEAFF
TGCGCCAGCAGCCACGGACACGTCCTTAGGGTGGGAAACACTGAAGCTTTCTTT
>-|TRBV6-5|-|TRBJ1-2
CASSRTAREGYTF
TGTGCCAGCAGCAGGACGGCCCGGGAAGGCTACACCTTC
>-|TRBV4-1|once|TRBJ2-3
CASSQERRATLTDTQYF
TGCGCCAGCAGCCAAGAGAGGAGGGCGACCCTCACAGATACGCAGTATTTT
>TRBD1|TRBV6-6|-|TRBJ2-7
CASSPWTGSPYEQYF
TGTGCCAGCAGTCCATGGACAGGGAGCCCCTACGAGCAGTACTTC
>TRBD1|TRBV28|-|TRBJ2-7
CASSFNLGAGQDAYEQYF
TGTGCCAGCAGTTTTAACTTGGGCGCTGGACAGGATGCCTACGAGCAGTACTTC
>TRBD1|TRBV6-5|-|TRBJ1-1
CASSPQGDTEAFF
TGTGCCAGCAGTCCACAGGGGGACACTGAAGCTTTCTTT
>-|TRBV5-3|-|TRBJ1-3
CARSCSFAGLGNTIYF
TGTGCCAGAAGCTGTTCGTTTGCGGGGCTCGGAAACACCATATATTTT
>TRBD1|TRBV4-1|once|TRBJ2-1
CASSQGYRGSYNEQFF
TGCGCCAGCAGCCAAGGATACAGGGGCTCCTACAATGAGCAGTTCTTC
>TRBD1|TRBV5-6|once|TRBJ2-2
CASSLNPQGAYRELFF
TGTGCCAGCAGCTTGAACCCACAGGGGGCTTACAGGGAGCTGTTTTTT